Following are 2 T cell receptor beta chains from one sample sequenced in a study of monozygotic twins with inflammatory bowel disease. TCRdb re-called the 5' RACE reads and gives one entry per CDR3 protein, without DNA. Its clone listing holds 95,000 to 110,000 distinct CDR3 sequences. Sequenced material: blood. All receptors derive from a human donor with ulcerative colitis or Crohn's disease, or a healthy co-twin of an affected twin (not recorded which).

The chain joins TRBV5-5 to TRBJ2-1; the TCRdb call, TRBD1, lacks DNA for checking. Germline V gene sequence: CDR1 SGHKS, CDR2 YYEKEE (reference sequence). The CDR3 is 15 amino acids. The CDR3 loop is CASSHGQGPLGEQFF.

V gene TRBV5-1 combines with J gene TRBJ2-6; the TCRdb call, TRBD2, lacks DNA for checking. The CDR3 has 18 amino acids. CDR1 is SGHRS, CDR2 YFSETQ, per germline. The CDR3 loop is CASSLRLAGASGANVLTF.